The source of this T cell receptor beta chain is a study of T cell responses to AZD1222 COVID-19 vaccine. Combined were second doses at about 4 or about 12 weeks. Using immunoSEQ multiplex PCR, the repertoire was profiled, and TCRdb retains in-frame clones only, with some absent. This sample has more than 150,000 clones; approximately 94% occur once, and the top ten carry roughly 1.7%. This receptor was identified in an adult who received the AZD1222 COVID-19 vaccine. The sequences come from peripheral blood, collected 28 days after the second AZD1222 dose.

The CDR3 loop is CASGLEGLHRSGNTIYF. CDR3 nucleotides: TGTGCTAGTGGTTTGGAGGGGCTCCACCGATCTGGAAACACCATATATTTT. The chain couples TRBV12-5 to TRBJ1-3; D may be TRBD1 (5 bases). Trimming took off 1 base at V and 1 base at J, with 14 bases between the two ends. CDR1 and CDR2 (germline): LGHNT, FRNRAP. This CDR3 comprises 17 residues. The complete variable domain, with remaining parts taken from reference TRBV12-5 and TRBJ1-3, reads DARVTQTPRHKVTEMGQEVTMRCQPILGHNTVFWYRQTMMQGLELLAYFRNRAPLDDSGMPKDRFSAEMPDATLATLKIQPSEPRDSAVYFCASGLEGLHRSGNTIYFGEGSWLTVV.